This T cell receptor beta chain was found in a study of blood T cell repertoires in COVID-19. On the study more broadly: Material from acute and convalescent COVID-19 was sourced from the United States, Italy and Spain. Nucleic acid was either cDNA or gDNA, and it came from T cells, B-cell-depleted T cells, or PBMCs.

This CDR3 spans 14 amino acids. The germline CDR1 and CDR2 sequences are LGHNA and YSLEER. V was pared by 3 bases and J by 3 bases, with 8 bases between. The authors' processing: Estimation of nucleated cell counts was performed using reference gene primer amplification. Sequencing used immunoSEQ multiplex PCR; TCRdb keeps in-frame clones, though not all of them. That table gives V, J and clone size, and the DNA gave D and trimming. The data contain 130,000 or so clones, approximately 88% of them singletons. Sequencing was carried out using peripheral blood. This rearrangement joins TRBV4-3 to TRBJ1-4, with no clear D. The receptor's source is a woman of 80 years or more with acute or convalescent COVID-19. The CDR3 DNA sequence: TGCGCCAGCAGCCAGGAGCTAGCTAATGAAAAACTGTTTTTT. Encoded protein: CASSQELANEKLFF.